The text below deals with one TCR beta chain. Its matching antigen is unknown. The data stem from a study of shared clonotypes between healthy human individuals. Trimming took 4 bases from V and 5 from J; bases not matched to a gene: 11. Germline V gives CDR1 SGDLS, CDR2 YYNGEE. The CDR3 is 18 amino acids. Those who donated were healthy HIV-negative adults, with no recent acute infections or vaccinations reported. The study separated CD4+ cells into CD45RA+ naive and CD45RA-negative memory subsets. The protocol was immunoSEQ multiplex PCR, while the TCRdb copy is restricted to in-frame clones and leaves out a portion. The table shows over a million clones, with roughly 96% occurring only once. Whole-study results and caveats: The researchers took only blood, and tissue repertoires probably look different. A generally larger estimated richness was seen in naive subsets than in memory subsets.

The sequencing input was naive CD4+ T cells sorted from blood. Regarding subset: CD45RA+ positively selected. The chain combines TRBV9 with TRBJ2-1, with 14 bases lining up with TRBD2. The clonotype comes from a man between 25 and 39 years old in good health. CDR3 protein: CASSPLTPGLAGDNEQFF. In DNA, the CDR3 is TGTGCCAGCAGCCCCCTAACGCCGGGACTAGCGGGAGACAATGAGCAGTTCTTC. The whole variable domain, filled in from reference TRBV9 and TRBJ2-1, reads DSGVTQTPKHLITATGQRVTLRCSPRSGDLSVYWYQQSLDQGLQFLIQYYNGEERAKGNILERFSAQQFPDLHSELNLSSLELGDSALYFCASSPLTPGLAGDNEQFFGPGTRLTVL.